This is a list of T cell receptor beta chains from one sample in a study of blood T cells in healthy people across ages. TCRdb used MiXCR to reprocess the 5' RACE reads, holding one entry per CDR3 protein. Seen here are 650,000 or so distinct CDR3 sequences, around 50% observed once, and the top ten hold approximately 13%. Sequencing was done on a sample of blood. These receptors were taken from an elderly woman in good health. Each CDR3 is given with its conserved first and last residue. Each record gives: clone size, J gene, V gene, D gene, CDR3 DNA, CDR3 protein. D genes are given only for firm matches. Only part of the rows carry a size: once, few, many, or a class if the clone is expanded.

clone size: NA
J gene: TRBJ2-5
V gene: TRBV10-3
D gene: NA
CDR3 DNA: TGTGCCATCGGAAGGGTCTCTGGAGAGACCCAGTACTTC
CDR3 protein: CAIGRVSGETQYF

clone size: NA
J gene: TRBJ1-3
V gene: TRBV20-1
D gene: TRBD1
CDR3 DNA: TGCAGTGCTCACGACAGGGGACCTGGAAACACCATATATTTT
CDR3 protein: CSAHDRGPGNTIYF

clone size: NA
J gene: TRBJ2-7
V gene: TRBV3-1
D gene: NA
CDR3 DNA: TGTGCCAGCAGCCTTCGGACTGGCTACAATGAGCAGTACTTC
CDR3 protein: CASSLRTGYNEQYF

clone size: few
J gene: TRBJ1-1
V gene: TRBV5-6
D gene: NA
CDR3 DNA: TGTGCCAGCAGCCTCGGGTTGCCTAGGGCTGAAGCTTTCTTT
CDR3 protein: CASSLGLPRAEAFF

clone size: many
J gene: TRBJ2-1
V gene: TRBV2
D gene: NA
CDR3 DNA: TGTGCCAGCAGTGATCTGACGGTCTACAATGAGCAGTTCTTC
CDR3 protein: CASSDLTVYNEQFF

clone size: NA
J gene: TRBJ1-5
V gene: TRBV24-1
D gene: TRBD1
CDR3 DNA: TGTGCCACCGCCGGGACAGGGGTGAGCAATCAGCCCCAGCATTTT
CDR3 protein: CATAGTGVSNQPQHF

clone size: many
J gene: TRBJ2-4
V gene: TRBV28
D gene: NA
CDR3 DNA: TGTGCCAGTCAACAGGGAGCCAAAAACATTCAGTACTTC
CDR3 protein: CASQQGAKNIQYF

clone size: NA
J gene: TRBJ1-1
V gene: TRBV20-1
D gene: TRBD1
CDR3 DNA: TGCAGTGCTAGAGATCCAGGGGGCCTCGCTGAAGCTTTCTTT
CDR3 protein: CSARDPGGLAEAFF

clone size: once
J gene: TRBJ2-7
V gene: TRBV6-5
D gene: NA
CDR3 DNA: TGTGCCAGCAGTTTCGGCCAGAAGCAGTACTTC
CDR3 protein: CASSFGQKQYF

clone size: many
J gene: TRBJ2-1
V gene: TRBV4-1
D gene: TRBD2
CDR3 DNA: TGCGCCAGCAGCCCGGATCCCAGGGGGACTAGCGGGAGGGGGATTTACAATGAGCAGTTCTTC
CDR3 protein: CASSPDPRGTSGRGIYNEQFF

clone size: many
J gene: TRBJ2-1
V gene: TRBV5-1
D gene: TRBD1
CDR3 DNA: TGCGCCAGCAGCCCTGACGGGTTAGGGGGCTATGAGCAGTTCTTC
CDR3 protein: CASSPDGLGGYEQFF

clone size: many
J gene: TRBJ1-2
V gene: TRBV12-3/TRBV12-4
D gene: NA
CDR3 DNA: TGTGCCAGCGATGGCTACACCTTC
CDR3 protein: CASDGYTF

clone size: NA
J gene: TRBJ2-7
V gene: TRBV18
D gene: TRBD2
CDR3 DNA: TGTGCCAGCTTACCAAAACCGGGACTAGCTGTCGAGCAGTACTTC
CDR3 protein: CASLPKPGLAVEQYF

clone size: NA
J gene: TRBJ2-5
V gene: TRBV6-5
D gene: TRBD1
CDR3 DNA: TGTGCCGGCAGTACGTCCCACAGGGGAAAAGAGACCCAGTACTTC
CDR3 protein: CAGSTSHRGKETQYF

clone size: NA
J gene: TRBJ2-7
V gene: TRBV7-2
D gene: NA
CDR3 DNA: TGTGCCAGCAGCCCAGGGTATTATAACGGGAAGCAGTACTTC
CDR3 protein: CASSPGYYNGKQYF

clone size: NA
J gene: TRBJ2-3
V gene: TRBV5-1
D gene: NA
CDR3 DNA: TGCGCCAGCAGCTTGGGGTTAAGCGGACTCACAGATACGCAGTATTTT
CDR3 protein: CASSLGLSGLTDTQYF

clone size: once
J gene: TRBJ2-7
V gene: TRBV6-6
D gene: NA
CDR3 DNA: TGTGCCAGCAGTTACGGCAGGACGAGCTCCTACGAGCAGTACTTC
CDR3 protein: CASSYGRTSSYEQYF